This T cell receptor (beta chain) was profiled in a study of CD4 T cells in relation to SARS-CoV-2 and coronaviruses (dated by TCRdb to the early 2020s). For context, the study as a whole: The ViraFEST assay cultured PBMCs with antigen for more than nine days, then sequenced TCR beta CDR3s to find antigen-specific clonal expansions. A median age of around 38 years, with a range of roughly 20 to 75 years, was recorded for the full convalescent cohort of roughly eleven patients. Among the roughly twelve convalescent patients, 8 males and 4 females were included, and two of the subjects were Hispanic. Shared crossreactive spike epitopes were mapped to their HLA restriction using patient-derived lymphoblastoid cell lines. At the level of individual TCR clonotypes, the study evaluated whether memory CD4+ T cells crossreact between the spike proteins of SARS-CoV-2 and those of common cold coronaviruses. The Adaptive Biotechnologies TCR-sequencing kit was used to sequence samples from three pre-COVID donors and the naive versus memory experiments, while other data came from Illumina-based sequencing. Expansion assays from other donors in the study were sequenced with a different, Illumina-based TCR-beta assay.

Naive and memory CD4+ T cells were separated from cryopreserved PBMCs by first enriching for CD4 and then performing EasySep naive CD4+ T cell enrichment. Sorted naive or memory CD4+ T cells (approximately 9.8 x 10^4) were cultured 1:1 with T cell-depleted PBMCs and CEF peptides for 9 to 10 days. Triplicate replicate wells were generally used for each peptide culture condition. Ficoll-Paque PLUS gradient centrifugation was used to isolate PBMCs from leukapheresis product or whole blood. PBMCs were either cryopreserved at -140°C or used fresh in the expansion assay. The QIAamp Micro DNA Kit was used to extract genomic DNA from the CD4+ T cells. The study at large found these results: Memory CD4+ clonotypes crossrecognizing SARS-CoV-2 and at least one common cold coronavirus spike were found in approximately 60% of donors. Crossreactivity analysis was centred on spike protein, so crossreactivity against other viral proteins was not assessed. Naive versus memory sequencing indicated that memory recall responses, rather than primary responses primed during culture, are detected by the assay. Compared with monoreactive clones, crossreactive clones had significantly weaker SARS-CoV-2-driven expansion, a result consistent with antigenic imprinting. Pre-pandemic and post-infection samples were not both contributed by any donor, so tracing of the source of pre-existing responses was limited. Small numbers of patients and of tested TCRs limited the study.

Worth noting for this clone: This clone's antigen is unknown. Base quality data are lacking; no much larger clone is found one base away.

Survey-level immunoSEQ TCR-beta sequencing was performed on DNA from CEF-cultured naive and memory CD4+ T cells. Under the source paper's analysis protocol: During preprocessing, nonproductive sequences were removed, as were CDR3s that did not start with C, did not end with F or W, or were shorter than 7 amino acids. Antigen-specific clonotypes were called with the MANAFEST web app, based on expansion relative to reference and other culture wells. To be counted as positive, a clone had to show significant expansion compared with the reference culture, at an FDR below 0.05, in 2 of 3 replicate wells. For a clone to be considered positive, significant expansion relative to all other tandem wells and an odds ratio above 5 were also required. Cultured and uncultured naive and memory CD4+ repertoires were searched for previously identified spike- and CEF-reactive CDR3s. CDR3 homology was quantified as pairwise Levenshtein distance, calculated with the stringdist R package after three terminal residues were trimmed from each end. TCRdb holds this immuneACCESS table with in-frame rearrangements only. Some clones are missing; in checked studies, unresolved V genes explain under half, and the rest has no known cause. V, J and clone size are those of that table, while D and trimming were read from the DNA. This sample holds just over 35,000 clones; about four fifths were observed only once. The ten largest clones capture 6.6% of the sample.

Including the terminal cysteine and phenylalanine, the CDR3 comprises 15 residues. This entry keeps only the CDR3 DNA: 45 bases, framed from base 1. Between the V and J ends, shortened by 4 bases and 0 bases respectively, the junction contains 14 bases. CDR1 SGHKS and CDR2 YYEKEE are derived from the germline V gene (reference sequence). This TCR derives from an adult with COVID-19. The source material was naive CD4+ T cells from PBMCs, cultured in vitro. This specimen's cell subset or site label, per the study, means: naive CD4+ T cells isolated by negative enrichment. Recombination connected TRBV5-5 to TRBJ2-7; confidence is insufficient to name the D gene. The CDR3 region reads CASSPLGGSSYEQYF. At the DNA level, the sequence is TGTGCCAGCAGCCCCCTGGGCGGCAGCTCCTACGAGCAGTACTTC.